This T cell receptor (beta chain) is from a study of T cell repertoires in cytomegalovirus infection. Background on the study: Indications of both CMV infection and matching HLA type were provided by public TCR beta signatures. Points from the study as a whole: The study identified carriers of CMV plus the relevant HLA from cumulative public TCR beta family frequency.

As to this clonotype: What it binds is not known.

This CDR3 is 15 amino acids long. Germline V gives CDR1 SGHAT, CDR2 FQNNGV. Trimming took 4 bases from V and 3 from J, leaving 14 bases between them. TCRdb re-called the reads with MiXCR, one entry per CDR3 protein. This table has approximately 550,000 distinct CDR3 sequences, about 17% appearing once. The rearrangement links TRBV11-2 to TRBJ2-3; D is perhaps TRBD1 or TRBD2 (5 bases each). This TCR came from a human donor in good health (CMV status not recorded). Some clones in this sample may be carry-over from other donors' samples. The sequencing sample was made of CD8+ T cells from PBMCs. For the CDR3, the DNA is TGTGCCAGCAGCTCCCGGGACCCAGTAACAGATACGCAGTATTTT. Encoded protein: CASSSRDPVTDTQYF. The whole variable domain, filled in from reference TRBV11-2 and TRBJ2-3, reads EAGVAQSPRYKIIEKRQSVAFWCNPISGHATLYWYQQILGQGPKLLIQFQNNGVVDDSQLPKDRFSAERLKGVDSTLKIQPAKLEDSAVYLCASSSRDPVTDTQYFGPGTRLTVL.